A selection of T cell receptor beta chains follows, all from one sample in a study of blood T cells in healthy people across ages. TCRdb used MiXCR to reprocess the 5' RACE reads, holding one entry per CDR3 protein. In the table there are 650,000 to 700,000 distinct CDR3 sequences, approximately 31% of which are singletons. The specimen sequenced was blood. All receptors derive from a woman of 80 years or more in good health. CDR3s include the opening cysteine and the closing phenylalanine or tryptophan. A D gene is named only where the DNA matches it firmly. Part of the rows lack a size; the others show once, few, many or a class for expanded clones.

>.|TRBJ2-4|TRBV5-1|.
TGCGCCAGCAGCTTAGGCTCAGCAGCCAAAAACATTCAGTACTTC
CASSLGSAAKNIQYF
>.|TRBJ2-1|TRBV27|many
TGTGCCAGCAGACTAGGGGGGAGCTCCTACAATGAGCAGTTCTTC
CASRLGGSSYNEQFF
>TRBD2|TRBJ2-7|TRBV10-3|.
TGTGCCATCAGTGAGTCGTGGTCGGGAGGATCCTACGAGCAGTACTTC
CAISESWSGGSYEQYF
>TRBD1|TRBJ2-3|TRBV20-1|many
TGCAGTGCAGTTGGGACAGGGGTTTCAGATACGCAGTATTTT
CSAVGTGVSDTQYF
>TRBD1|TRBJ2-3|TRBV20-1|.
TGCAGTGCCCACTCCATTCCACAATCCCGGGACAGGCCACAGGATACACAGTATTTT
CSAHSIPQSRDRPQDTQYF
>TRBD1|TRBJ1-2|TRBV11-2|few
TGTGCCAGCAGCTTAGACCCGACAGGGTTTGAGGGCTATGGCTACACCTTC
CASSLDPTGFEGYGYTF
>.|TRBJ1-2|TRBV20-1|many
TGCAGTGCTTCGCCCCGGGGCCTCGGTAATGGCTACACCTTC
CSASPRGLGNGYTF
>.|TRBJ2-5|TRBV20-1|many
TGCAGTGCTAGTACTCAGGTGACGGAGACCCAGTACTTC
CSASTQVTETQYF
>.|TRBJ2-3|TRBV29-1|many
TGCAGCGTTGATGGGGGCACAGATACGCAGTATTTT
CSVDGGTDTQYF
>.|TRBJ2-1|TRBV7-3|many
TGTGCCAGCAGCTTAAACGGGGAAAATGAGCAGTTCTTC
CASSLNGENEQFF
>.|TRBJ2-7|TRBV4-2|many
TGTGCCAGCAGCCAAGATGCAGCCGACAGAGACTACGAGCAGTACTTC
CASSQDAADRDYEQYF
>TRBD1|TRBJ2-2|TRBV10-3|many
TGTGCCATCAGCGACAGGGCGGGCACCGGGGAGCTGTTTTTT
CAISDRAGTGELFF
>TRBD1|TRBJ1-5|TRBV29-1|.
TGCAGCGTGGGACAGGGGGTGGATCAGCCCCAGCATTTT
CSVGQGVDQPQHF
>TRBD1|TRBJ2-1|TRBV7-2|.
TGTGCCAGCTCAACGACAGGGGACAATGAGCAGTTCTTC
CASSTTGDNEQFF
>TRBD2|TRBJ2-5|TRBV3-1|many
TGTGCCAGCAGTCGTAGCGGGGGGGCCGTGGAGACCCAGTACTTC
CASSRSGGAVETQYF
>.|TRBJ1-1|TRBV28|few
TGTGCCAGTTTACCCCCGGGGTACACTGAAGCTTTCTTT
CASLPPGYTEAFF
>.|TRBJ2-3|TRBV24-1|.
TGTGCCACCAGTGATGGGGCAGGATCTTCGACAGATACGCAGTATTTT
CATSDGAGSSTDTQYF
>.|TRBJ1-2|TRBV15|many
TGTGCCACCAGCAGAGATCAAGGGGCACATGGCTACACCTTC
CATSRDQGAHGYTF
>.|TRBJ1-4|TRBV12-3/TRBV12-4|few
TGTGCCAGCAGTCTACTACACAGGGCCGACTTGAAGAAACTGTTTTTT
CASSLLHRADLKKLFF
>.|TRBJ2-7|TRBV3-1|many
TGTGCCAGCAGGAACCGGGACAACAAGAAACACGAGCAGTACTTC
CASRNRDNKKHEQYF
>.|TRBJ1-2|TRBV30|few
TGTGCCTGGAGTTCATCAAAGGGCTACACCTTC
CAWSSSKGYTF
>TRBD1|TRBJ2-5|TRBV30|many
TGTGCCTGGAGTGTAGGGACAGGGGGAGAAGAGACCCAGTACTTC
CAWSVGTGGEETQYF
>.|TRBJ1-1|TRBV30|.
TGTGCCTGGAAGTGGCAGTCGAACACTGAAGCTTTCTTT
CAWKWQSNTEAFF
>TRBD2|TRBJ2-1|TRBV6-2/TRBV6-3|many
TGTGCCAGCACCCCTAGCGGGGGCCGTTACAATGAGCAGTTCTTC
CASTPSGGRYNEQFF
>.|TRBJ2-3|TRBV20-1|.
TGCAGTGCTGAAACCGGGACTCTACAAGCAGATACGCAGTATTTT
CSAETGTLQADTQYF
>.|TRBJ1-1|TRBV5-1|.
TGCGCCAGCAGCCCTGGGGATCACACTGAAGCTTTCTTT
CASSPGDHTEAFF
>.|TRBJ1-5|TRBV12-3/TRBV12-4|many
TGTGCCAGCAGTTTCGGGGGTTGGAGCAATCAGCCCCAGCATTTT
CASSFGGWSNQPQHF
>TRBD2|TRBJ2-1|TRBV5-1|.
TGCGCCAGCAGCCCGGGGCCGGCGGGAGATTTAAATGAGCAGTTCTTC
CASSPGPAGDLNEQFF
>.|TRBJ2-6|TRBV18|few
TGTACCAGCTCACCACGCAATTTGCCAGGAGGCTCTGGGGCCAACGTCCTGACTTTC
CTSSPRNLPGGSGANVLTF
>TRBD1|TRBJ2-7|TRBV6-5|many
TGTGCCAGCAGTCCATCGACAGGGGGGGCCTACGAGCAGTACTTC
CASSPSTGGAYEQYF
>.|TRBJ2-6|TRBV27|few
TGTGCCAGCAGTATGCCAGGGACCGGGGCCAACGTCCTGACTTTC
CASSMPGTGANVLTF
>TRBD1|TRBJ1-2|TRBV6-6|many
TGTGCCAGCAGCCCTGGCAGGGGGCGTATGGACTATGGCTACACCTTC
CASSPGRGRMDYGYTF
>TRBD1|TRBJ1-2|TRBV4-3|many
TGCGCCAGCAGCCAAGACCAGGGGGCGAGATATGGCTACACCTTC
CASSQDQGARYGYTF
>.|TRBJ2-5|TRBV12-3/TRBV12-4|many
TGTGCCAGCACCCCTGAATCGGGATATCAAGAGACCCAGTACTTC
CASTPESGYQETQYF
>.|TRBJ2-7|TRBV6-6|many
TGTGCCAGCGGACGGACAGACTACGAGCAGTACTTC
CASGRTDYEQYF
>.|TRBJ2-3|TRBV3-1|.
TGTGTCAGCAGCATGGAGGGGAAAAGCACAGATACGCAGTATTTT
CVSSMEGKSTDTQYF
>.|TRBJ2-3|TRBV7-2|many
TGTGCCAGCAGCTTATCTAGGGATAGCACAGATACGCAGTATTTT
CASSLSRDSTDTQYF
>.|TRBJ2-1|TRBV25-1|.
TGTGCCAGCAGTGATCAGAGCTCCTACAATGAGCAGTTCTTC
CASSDQSSYNEQFF
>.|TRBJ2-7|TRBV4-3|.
TGCGCCAGCAGCCAAGAATGGGATCACCTCGTCTACGAGCAGTACTTC
CASSQEWDHLVYEQYF
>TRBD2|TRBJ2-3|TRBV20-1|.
TGCAGTGCTAGAGATAGGGAGGGAACTAGCACAGATACGCAGTATTTT
CSARDREGTSTDTQYF
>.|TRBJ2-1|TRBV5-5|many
TGTGCCAGCAGCTTCGAGGGGGGAACTAGGGGTGAGCAGTTCTTC
CASSFEGGTRGEQFF